This TCR beta chain emerged from a study of human T cells and chemical hapten exposure. TCRdb analysed the RACE reads with MiXCR anew, one entry per CDR3 protein. The sample includes just over 350,000 distinct CDR3 sequences, under 6.5% of them seen just once. V lost 2 bases and J lost 8, with 13 bases in between. The CDR3 is made up of 15 amino acids. Germline V gene sequence: CDR1 LGHDT, CDR2 YNNKEL (reference sequence). This sample's time point: patch test 2, 6 weeks after DPC sensitization. The treatment: therapeutic diphenylcyclopropenone sensitization with weekly scalp DPC. This TCR was recovered from a young woman with alopecia areata. Some clones in this sample may be carry-over from other donors' samples. The sample was whole blood, taken in connection with sensitization to the hapten diphenylcyclopropenone (DPC). The rearrangement uses TRBV3-1 and TRBJ1-6; weak D call: TRBD1 (5 bases). CDR3 region: CASSQLGQGDSPLHF. CDR3 in DNA: TGTGCCAGCAGCCAACTCGGCCAGGGCGATTCACCCCTCCACTTT.